These T cell receptor beta chains were read from a single sample in a study of T cell changes during pregnancy in multiple sclerosis. Only in-frame clones appear in the TCRdb table, and some are missing; sequencing was by immunoSEQ multiplex PCR. Of approximately 21,000 clones in the sample, over 80% were seen once. This specimen consisted of CD8+ T cells from peripheral blood mononuclear cells, obtained in the first trimester of pregnancy. Every receptor here comes from a female donor in good health, enrolled as a control in a pregnancy study. Each CDR3 is given without its conserved first and last residue. Fields, in order: J gene, V gene, CDR3 protein.

j_gene: TRBJ1-4; v_gene: TRBV5-6; CDR3aa: ASSTNRGSNEKLF
j_gene: TRBJ1-1; v_gene: TRBV30; CDR3aa: AWSVGQGMNTEAF
j_gene: TRBJ1-1; v_gene: TRBV4-1; CDR3aa: ASSPGSTEAF
j_gene: TRBJ2-7; v_gene: TRBV7-9; CDR3aa: ASSHGGEQY
j_gene: TRBJ2-3; v_gene: TRBV5-1; CDR3aa: ASSLITGGSTDTQY
j_gene: TRBJ2-3; v_gene: TRBV7-2; CDR3aa: ASSLVSPFTDTQY
j_gene: TRBJ2-7; v_gene: TRBV6-5; CDR3aa: ASRSAVNEQY
j_gene: TRBJ2-1; v_gene: TRBV4-1; CDR3aa: ASSQYYGGYNEQF
j_gene: TRBJ2-2; v_gene: TRBV19; CDR3aa: ASKSTTSNTGELF
j_gene: TRBJ1-1; v_gene: TRBV25-1; CDR3aa: ASSPAGNTEAF
j_gene: TRBJ1-2; v_gene: TRBV19; CDR3aa: ASSQDLWGYT
j_gene: TRBJ2-1; v_gene: TRBV18; CDR3aa: ASSPPGRTSGAYNEQF
j_gene: TRBJ2-5; v_gene: TRBV9; CDR3aa: ASSVGLAGQQETQY
j_gene: TRBJ2-1; v_gene: TRBV11-2; CDR3aa: ASSFYDSYNEQF
j_gene: TRBJ2-3; v_gene: TRBV11-2; CDR3aa: ASSFLGNLAGDTQY
j_gene: TRBJ2-5; v_gene: TRBV7-6; CDR3aa: ASSVSTGPSSGGPRAQY
j_gene: TRBJ2-1; v_gene: TRBV5-1; CDR3aa: ASSSEGTSTNEQF
j_gene: TRBJ1-1; v_gene: TRBV5-1; CDR3aa: ASSLGDRKNTEAF
j_gene: TRBJ2-1; v_gene: TRBV5-1; CDR3aa: ASSLTTTGGNEQF
j_gene: TRBJ2-7; v_gene: TRBV9; CDR3aa: ASSVAAIAGYYEQY
j_gene: TRBJ2-1; v_gene: TRBV6-4; CDR3aa: ASSDSPGEYNEQF
j_gene: TRBJ2-7; v_gene: TRBV5-8; CDR3aa: ASSLPGQGRRKGEQY
j_gene: TRBJ2-5; v_gene: TRBV28; CDR3aa: ASRRGTSNQETQY
j_gene: TRBJ2-1; v_gene: TRBV30; CDR3aa: AWTALPRVNEQF
j_gene: TRBJ2-7; v_gene: TRBV2; CDR3aa: ASSEWRGGTYEQY
j_gene: TRBJ1-5; v_gene: TRBV2; CDR3aa: ASSERGFYSNQPQH
j_gene: TRBJ1-2; v_gene: TRBV4-2; CDR3aa: ASSQGNTGAVYGYT
j_gene: TRBJ2-1; v_gene: TRBV14; CDR3aa: ASSQKGVPSYNEQF